Below, 14 T cell receptor beta chains from the same sample are listed, as sequenced in a study of control samples from healthy donors and cancer patients. Method: immunoSEQ multiplex PCR; TCRdb's copy keeps in-frame clones and lacks some. This sample has roughly 200,000 clones, with over 80% found just once. Material: blood. The receptors were sampled from a man aged 25 to 45 in good health.

The genes are TRBV24-1 and TRBJ2-7; weak D call: TRBD1 (5 bases). The CDR3 length is 17 residues. The V end lost 3 bases, the J end lost 3 bases, and 20 bases lay between the germline ends. Germline CDR1 reads KGHDR; CDR2 reads SFDVKD. Here the CDR3 DNA reads TGTGCCACCAGTGATGCCCCTGCGGTCGGCAGGGTCTACGAGCAGTACTTC. Translation: CATSDAPAVGRVYEQYF.

On this clone: The sample has other DNA sequences that encode this CDR3 too. This chain connects TRBV6-1 to TRBJ1-1; possible D gene TRBD1, 6 bases. Germline CDR1 reads MNHNS; CDR2 reads SASEGT. The CDR3 loop spans 13 amino acids. V lost 1 base and J 4 bases, leaving 7 bases between the germline ends. CDR3: CASSEVGGTEAFF. CDR3 in DNA: TGTGCCAGCAGTGAAGTAGGGGGCACTGAAGCTTTCTTT.

V gene TRBV7-9 combines with J gene TRBJ1-6, with D uncertain. CDR3 size: 13 residues. In germline, CDR1 is SEHNR, CDR2 FQNEAQ (reference sequence). Trimming took off 11 bases at V and 4 bases at J, with 12 bases between the two ends. The CDR3: CAEGTAYNSPLHF. CDR3 coding DNA: TGTGCCGAGGGCACAGCTTATAATTCACCCCTCCACTTT.

The chain carries TRBV7-6 and TRBJ2-5; TRBD1 matches 7 bases. The germline V gene encodes CDR1 SGHVS and CDR2 FNYEAQ. V gave up 6 bases and J gave up 0 bases; unmatched junction bases: 7. CDR3 length equals 15 residues. The CDR3 nucleotides read TGTGCCAGCAGTCAACAGACAGGGTACCAAGAGACCCAGTACTTC. As protein: CASSQQTGYQETQYF. The whole variable domain, remainder taken from reference TRBV7-6 and TRBJ2-5, is GAGVSQSPRYKVTKRGQDVALRCDPISGHVSLYWYRQALGQGPEFLTYFNYEAQQDKSGLPNDRFSAERPEGSISTLTIQRTEQRDSAMYRCASSQQTGYQETQYFGPGTRLLVL.

This chain uses TRBV10-2 with TRBJ1-5; D might be TRBD1 (5 bases). Trimming pared 6 bases from V and 6 bases from J, leaving 9 bases between. The CDR3 is made up of 12 amino acids. Germline-derived CDR1 and CDR2 are WSHSY and SAAADI. The CDR3 DNA follows: TGCGCCAGCAGGCAGGGTAGTCAGCCCCAGCATTTT. It yields the protein CASRQGSQPQHF.

The CDR3 loop reads CAWRGDTYNEQFF. CDR3 nucleotides: TGTGCCTGGAGAGGGGACACCTACAATGAGCAGTTCTTC. This chain connects TRBV30 to TRBJ2-1, with TRBD1 as a possible D gene (6 bases). Germline V CDR1 and CDR2: GTSNPN, SVGIG (reference sequence). CDR3 length: 13 amino acids. Trimming cost V 3 bases and J 2 bases, with 8 bases left between them.

V and J are TRBV6-1 and TRBJ2-7; 10 bases match TRBD2. Trimming removed 2 bases from V and 4 bases from J; junction bases left unmatched: 5. Germline-derived CDR1 and CDR2 are MNHNS and SASEGT. This CDR3 has 15 residues. In nucleotides, the CDR3 is TGTGCCAGCAGTGAAATAGCGGGGGGTTGGTACGAGCAGTACTTC. As protein: CASSEIAGGWYEQYF.

This clone appeared once. This sequence joins TRBV9 and TRBJ1-2; D gene uncertain. Trimming stripped 7 bases from V and 3 bases from J, with 7 bases between. The CDR3 loop spans 11 amino acids. Germline assignment: CDR1 SGDLS and CDR2 YYNGEE. CDR3 region: CASGVDYGYTF. The CDR3 DNA reads as TGTGCCAGCGGGGTCGACTATGGCTACACCTTC.

V usage is TRBV6-6 and J usage is TRBJ1-2; D not certain. Germline values: CDR1 MNHNY, CDR2 SVGAGI (reference sequence). Trimming took 7 bases from V and 4 from J, leaving 13 bases between them. The CDR3 loop spans 13 amino acids. The chain's CDR3 is CASKFGNLYGYTF. In DNA form, the CDR3 reads TGTGCCAGCAAGTTTGGGAACCTCTATGGCTACACCTTC.

This chain links TRBV5-1 with TRBJ1-4, with D unresolved. The CDR3 loop spans 12 amino acids. Trimming cost V 1 base and J 2 bases, with 0 bases left between them. CDR1 SGHRS and CDR2 YFSETQ come from the germline V gene. CDR3 sequence reads: CASSLTNEKLFF. The DNA for the CDR3 is TGCGCCAGCAGCTTGACTAATGAAAAACTGTTTTTT.

This CDR3 is CASRAGLAGDLYF. The CDR3 nucleotides read TGCGCCAGCCGAGCGGGACTAGCGGGGGATCTGTACTTC. The rearrangement links TRBV10-2 to TRBJ2-7, with 14 bases aligning to TRBD2. V lost 8 bases and J lost 12; bases outside the gene matches: 9. Germline-derived CDR1 and CDR2 are WSHSY and SAAADI. The CDR3 totals 13 residues.

The rearrangement links TRBV7-8 to TRBJ1-2; D is possibly TRBD1 (5 bases). CDR1 and CDR2 from the germline V gene are SGHVS and FQNEAQ. V lost 1 base, J lost 4 bases, and 16 bases lay in between. The CDR3 runs to 16 residues. CDR3 nucleotide sequence: TGTGCCAGCAGCTTAGAATGGGGGACTTTGGGCTATGGCTACACCTTC. This translates into CASSLEWGTLGYGYTF.

This chain joins TRBV2 and TRBJ1-6; TRBD1 is a possible D gene (6 bases). Trimming took 8 bases from V and 9 from J, leaving 8 bases between them. CDR3 length: 11 residues. Germline V CDR1 and CDR2: SNHLY, FYNNEI. CDR3 sequence: CASGRGSPLHF. CDR3 nucleotides: TGTGCCAGCGGCAGGGGTTCACCCCTCCACTTT.

The chain combines TRBV10-2 with TRBJ1-2; D possibly corresponds to TRBD1 (5 bases). The germline V gene encodes CDR1 WSHSY and CDR2 SAAADI. The CDR3 loop spans 15 amino acids. Trimming left V 6 bases short and J 0 bases short, with 14 bases between. The CDR3 sequence is CASRPGTEANYGYTF. In DNA form, the CDR3 reads TGCGCCAGCAGGCCAGGGACCGAAGCTAACTATGGCTACACCTTC.